The rows below give T cell receptor beta chains drawn from one sample of a study of T cells after somatic rescue of genetic block. This table comes from immunoSEQ multiplex PCR, and its TCRdb copy is limited to in-frame clones, with some not included. Of more than 9,500 clones in the sample, about 81% were seen once. The material sequenced was peripheral blood mononuclear cells (PBMCs). The origin of the receptors is a boy younger than 18. The CDR3 runs from the conserved cysteine through the conserved F or W. The D gene is left open where the match is weak. Rows may omit the clone size; those that give it use once, few, many or a size class.

CDR3nt,CDR3aa,v_gene,abundance,j_gene,d_gene
TGCAGCGCCGCCCAAATAGCGGATCGCACAGATACGCAGTATTTT,CSAAQIADRTDTQYF,TRBV29-1,.,TRBJ2-3,.
TGTGCCAGCAGTGGCGGAGCACCCCGGTTATTGGGCACAGATACGCAGTATTTT,CASSGGAPRLLGTDTQYF,TRBV2,.,TRBJ2-3,.
TGTGCCAGCAGCGGACCGACTAGCGGGAGAGGTAATCAAGAGACCCAGTACTTC,CASSGPTSGRGNQETQYF,TRBV5-4,.,TRBJ2-5,TRBD2
TGTGCCAGCAGCAGGGCGGGGGCATCAAGAGGCTACACCTTC,CASSRAGASRGYTF,TRBV7-2,.,TRBJ1-2,.
TGTGCCAGCAGCGAAGGGGACAGCAATCAGCCCCAGCATTTT,CASSEGDSNQPQHF,TRBV9,.,TRBJ1-5,.
TGTGCCAGCAGCCAAGCACATACCTACGAGCAGTACTTC,CASSQAHTYEQYF,TRBV14,.,TRBJ2-7,.
TGTGCCAGCAGTTTTGTAAGAGGGGGGGCTGGTGAAAAACTGTTTTTT,CASSFVRGGAGEKLFF,TRBV28,.,TRBJ1-4,.
TGTGCCAGCAGCGTAGGGGAGGGGGCGAACACTGAAGCTTTCTTT,CASSVGEGANTEAFF,TRBV9,.,TRBJ1-1,TRBD1
TGTGCCAGCAGCTTCCCGGGACAGGGGCAGAAGCAGTACTTC,CASSFPGQGQKQYF,TRBV5-6,once,TRBJ2-7,TRBD1
TGTGCCAGCAGCTCTTGGGGGCCCAGACCTGGAGAGACCCAGTACTTC,CASSSWGPRPGETQYF,TRBV28,.,TRBJ2-5,.
TGTGCCAGCGGCCTTTTCCCCAATACCGGGGAGCTGTTTTTT,CASGLFPNTGELFF,TRBV28,.,TRBJ2-2,.
TGTGCCAGTAGTATAGGTTGGGGGCAGCCCCAGCATTTT,CASSIGWGQPQHF,TRBV19,few,TRBJ1-5,.
TGTGCCAGCAGCGAAAGGGACTCCCGGCCCTCCTACGAGCAGTACTTC,CASSERDSRPSYEQYF,TRBV2,.,TRBJ2-7,.
TGTGCCAGCAGCAGGGGGGGGAGCTCCTACGAGCAGTACTTC,CASSRGGSSYEQYF,TRBV4-2,.,TRBJ2-7,.
TGTGCCAGCAGCTTGGACGGGGGTTCCTACAATGAGCAGTTCTTC,CASSLDGGSYNEQFF,TRBV7-3,.,TRBJ2-1,.
TGTGCCACCAGCAGAGGGCCGATCGGGCGGGAGGTGGGTGAGCAGTTCTTC,CATSRGPIGREVGEQFF,TRBV15,.,TRBJ2-1,TRBD2
TGTGCCAGCAGCTTGTGGGATGCAAATGCCAAAAACATTCAGTACTTC,CASSLWDANAKNIQYF,TRBV11-2,.,TRBJ2-4,.
TGTGCCAGCAGCGCCCGACCGTGGGGGGGTTACGAGCAGTACTTC,CASSARPWGGYEQYF,TRBV9,.,TRBJ2-7,TRBD2
TGTGCCAGCAGTTTCGCCCCGGAGGCGAGCTCCTACAATGAGCAGTTCTTC,CASSFAPEASSYNEQFF,TRBV2,.,TRBJ2-1,.
TGTGCCACCAGCAGAGATAAGGGAGACAGGGGTTTCTATGGCTACACCTTC,CATSRDKGDRGFYGYTF,TRBV15,.,TRBJ1-2,TRBD1
TGTGCCAGCAGTAGGGGATGGCACTCTGGGGCCAACGTCCTGACTTTC,CASSRGWHSGANVLTF,TRBV28,.,TRBJ2-6,.
TGCGCCAGCAGCTTGGGGGGCAGCTCCTACAATGAGCAGTTCTTC,CASSLGGSSYNEQFF,TRBV5-1,medium-sized,TRBJ2-1,.
TGTGCCAGCGCCAGGGAAACCGGGGGCGGGGAGCTGTTTTTT,CASARETGGGELFF,TRBV7-8,.,TRBJ2-2,.
TGTGCCAGCAGCTCAGGGGACAGGGGGAACGTTGACGAGCAGTACTTC,CASSSGDRGNVDEQYF,TRBV11-3,once,TRBJ2-7,TRBD1
TGTGCCAGCAGCACGGGGACAGTATATGGCTACACCTTC,CASSTGTVYGYTF,TRBV11-1,few,TRBJ1-2,TRBD1
TGTGCCATCAGTGAGTCGATAGGGACAACTTACTCTGGGGCCAACGTCCTGACTTTC,CAISESIGTTYSGANVLTF,TRBV10-3,.,TRBJ2-6,.
TGCGCCAGCAGCCAAGGCCGTCTAGAGATCGGGGAGCTGTTTTTT,CASSQGRLEIGELFF,TRBV4-3,.,TRBJ2-2,.
TGTGCCAGCAGTTTCGGGACAGTGGGGACCTACGAGCAGTACTTC,CASSFGTVGTYEQYF,TRBV7-8,.,TRBJ2-7,TRBD1
TGTGCCAGCAGCGAACAACAGGGGAACACTGAAGCTTTCTTT,CASSEQQGNTEAFF,TRBV7-9,few,TRBJ1-1,.
TGTGCCAGCTCACCACCAGAGGATATGGACGAGCAGTACTTC,CASSPPEDMDEQYF,TRBV18,.,TRBJ2-7,.
TGTGCCAGCAGCCCAAGGACAGGGAGAGAGACCCAGTACTTC,CASSPRTGRETQYF,TRBV11-1,.,TRBJ2-5,TRBD1
TGCGCCAGCAGCGGTATTATGGACAGGCCCGTGAACACCGGGGAGCTGTTTTTT,CASSGIMDRPVNTGELFF,TRBV4-1,.,TRBJ2-2,TRBD1
TGTGCCAGCAGCCCCTGGATGGGGAGCGCTGAAGCTTTCTTT,CASSPWMGSAEAFF,TRBV7-9,.,TRBJ1-1,.
TGTGCCATCAGTGTTGGTAGCACAGATACGCAGTATTTT,CAISVGSTDTQYF,TRBV10-3,few,TRBJ2-3,.
TGTGCCGCTGGTCGGGGAGGGGGCTCTAACTATGGCTACACCTTC,CAAGRGGGSNYGYTF,TRBV19,once,TRBJ1-2,TRBD1
TGTGCCAGCTCCCCCGGACGTATGAACACTGAAGCTTTCTTT,CASSPGRMNTEAFF,TRBV18,few,TRBJ1-1,.
TGTGCCCACTCCGAGGGTCGCAATCAGCCCCAGCATTTT,CAHSEGRNQPQHF,TRBV6-6,.,TRBJ1-5,.
TGTGCCAGCAGCTATCTAGGGGGGTCCTACAATGAGCAGTTCTTC,CASSYLGGSYNEQFF,TRBV11-2,.,TRBJ2-1,.
TGTGCCAGCAGCTTGCGCGGCCAGCCCCAGCATTTT,CASSLRGQPQHF,TRBV7-2,.,TRBJ1-5,.
TGTGCCAGCAGTTACGAAGCGGCGAACACCGGGGAGCTGTTTTTT,CASSYEAANTGELFF,TRBV6-5,once,TRBJ2-2,.
TGTGCCAGCAGCGCAGACAGGGGTAAGCAGTACTTC,CASSADRGKQYF,TRBV9,.,TRBJ2-5,TRBD1
TGTGCCAGCAGCCAAGATCTACGGGGGATCGGGGAGCTGTTTTTT,CASSQDLRGIGELFF,TRBV4-2,once,TRBJ2-2,.
TGTGCCAGCAGCTTAGGGTCACCCGAGCAGTACTTC,CASSLGSPEQYF,TRBV11-3,.,TRBJ2-7,.
TGTGCCAGTACCCCTAGCGGGACGTACAATGAGCAGTTCTTC,CASTPSGTYNEQFF,TRBV19,.,TRBJ2-1,TRBD2
TGCGCCAGCAGCCAAGGTACCGGGAGACTTAGAGAGACCCAGTACTTC,CASSQGTGRLRETQYF,TRBV4-1,.,TRBJ2-5,.
TGCGCCAGCAGCCAAGAACAGGGGTTCTTTTGGGAGCTGTTTTTT,CASSQEQGFFWELFF,TRBV4-3,.,TRBJ2-2,TRBD1
TGTGCCAGCAGCTTAGCTAGTGAGGGTAATCACGAGCAGTACTTC,CASSLASEGNHEQYF,TRBV7-8,.,TRBJ2-7,.
TGTGCCAGCAGCTTGTTTCAGTCTTATAATTCACCCCTCCACTTT,CASSLFQSYNSPLHF,TRBV5-4,.,TRBJ1-6,.
TGCGCCAGCAGCTTGGGTGCAGGCAATGGCTACACCTTC,CASSLGAGNGYTF,TRBV5-1,.,TRBJ1-2,.
TGTGCCAGCAGATCGGGATTCGAGCAGTACTTC,CASRSGFEQYF,TRBV6-6,.,TRBJ2-7,.
TGTGCCAGCAGTGACCACCGGACGGCTAGCAATCAGCCCCAGCATTTT,CASSDHRTASNQPQHF,TRBV6-4,.,TRBJ1-5,.
TGTGCCACCAGCAGAGACAGGGGGCAGGACGAGCAGTACTTC,CATSRDRGQDEQYF,TRBV15,.,TRBJ2-7,TRBD1
TGTGCCTCCTCACTTGACCCAAACCCCTCCAATGAGCAGTTCTTC,CASSLDPNPSNEQFF,TRBV19,.,TRBJ2-1,.
TGTGCCACCAGCAGGGATTTCGCTGAAGCTTTCTTT,CATSRDFAEAFF,TRBV15,few,TRBJ1-1,.
TGTGCCAGCAGCTGGACACCCAACGATGGCTACACCTTC,CASSWTPNDGYTF,TRBV7-2,once,TRBJ1-2,.
TGTGCCAGCAGCTTTTCGGTTATGGGGAACACTGAAGCTTTCTTT,CASSFSVMGNTEAFF,TRBV11-2,.,TRBJ1-1,.
TGTGCCAGCAGCCCGCAGACAGGGGTTAGTACTGAAGCTTTCTTT,CASSPQTGVSTEAFF,TRBV7-9,.,TRBJ1-1,TRBD1
TGTGCCAGTAGCATCAAGAGGGATCAGCCCCAGCATTTT,CASSIKRDQPQHF,TRBV19,.,TRBJ1-5,.
TGTGCCACCAGCAGGACACTTGGGCTACCGAACGACAATGAGCAGTTCTTC,CATSRTLGLPNDNEQFF,TRBV15,.,TRBJ2-1,.